These 27 T cell receptor beta chains originate from one sample sequenced in a study of blood T cells in healthy people across ages. Primers used in a second PCR of roughly 6 to 12 cycles were a sample-barcoded 5' primer and a J-beta primer mix. TCRdb re-derived calls from the 5' RACE reads in MiXCR, one entry per CDR3 protein. The sample lists 540,000 or so distinct CDR3 sequences; around 50% were seen once. The sequenced material came from blood. These receptors originate from a man older than 75 in good health.

A remark on this clonotype: Since a much larger clone is just one base distant, this may be a read error. CDR3 sequence: CASSYPDKGEETQYF. CDR3 DNA: TGCGCCAGCAGCTATCCTGACAAGGGAGAGGAGACCCAGTACTTC. V usage is TRBV5-1 and J usage is TRBJ2-5; maybe TRBD2 (5 bases). Per the germline V gene, CDR1 is SGHRS and CDR2 is YFSETQ. V was pared by 3 bases and J by 5 bases, with 17 bases between. The CDR3 totals 15 residues.

This clonotype was counted only a few times. This chain links TRBV20-1 with TRBJ2-3; either TRBD1 or TRBD2 may fit D (6 bases each). V lost 6 bases and J 4 bases, leaving 11 bases between the germline ends. The germline CDR1 and CDR2 sequences are DFQATT and SNEGSKA (reference sequence). There are 12 residues in the CDR3. This CDR3 is CSARRGADTQYF. In DNA, the CDR3 is TGCAGTGCCAGAAGGGGGGCAGATACGCAGTATTTT.

The rearrangement links TRBV25-1 to TRBJ2-5, with no clear D. The J call may be faulty, since TRBJ2-7 better matches the DNA end. Germline CDR1 and CDR2: MGHDK and SYGVNS. The CDR3 runs 13 residues. CDR3 nucleotides: TGTGCCAGCAGTTCCTCGTGGGCCTACGAGCAGTACTTC. Translation gives CASSSSWAYEQYF.

This clonotype was seen only once. J is TRBJ2-4 and V is TRBV2, with 13 bases that match TRBD2. V gave up 6 bases and J gave up 5 bases; unmatched junction bases: 4. The CDR3 length is 15 residues. Germline-derived CDR1 and CDR2 are SNHLY and FYNNEI. The CDR3 nucleotides are TGTGCCAGCAGGAAACTAGCGGGGGGGCAAAACATTCAGTACTTC. It codes for CASRKLAGGQNIQYF.

This clonotype was detected only a few times. The chain links TRBV6-2 or TRBV6-3 to TRBJ2-1; 12 bases are a match to TRBD2. Germline CDR1 and CDR2: MNHEY and SVGEGT. The V gene end was trimmed by 6 bases and the J gene end by 13 bases; junction bases not matched to a gene: 10. The CDR3 runs 14 residues. The CDR3 sequence: CASRPTSGGLEQFF. Written as DNA, the CDR3 is TGTGCCAGCAGACCGACTAGCGGGGGCCTTGAACAGTTCTTC.

This clonotype was picked up a small number of times. V is TRBV7-2 and J is TRBJ2-7, with 8 bases aligning to TRBD2. V shed 2 bases and J 6 bases; nucleotides not matched to a gene: 12. CDR3 length: 16 residues. Germline V lookup: CDR1 SGHTA, CDR2 FQGNSA. The CDR3 loop is CASSLFGAGVVSEQYF. The CDR3 DNA follows: TGTGCCAGCAGCTTATTCGGAGCGGGAGTCGTCAGCGAGCAGTACTTC.

This clonotype turned up a few times. This chain uses TRBV20-1 with TRBJ2-1; D possibly corresponds to TRBD2 (6 bases). V lost 3 bases and J 4 bases, leaving 10 bases between the germline ends. Germline V gene lookup returns CDR1 DFQATT and CDR2 SNEGSKA (reference sequence). The CDR3 loop spans 13 amino acids. The CDR3 DNA sequence: TGCAGTGCTAGCCTGGGAGGATACAATGAGCAGTTCTTC. This codes for CSASLGGYNEQFF.

The rearrangement links TRBV4-1 to TRBJ1-1; 7 bases are shared with TRBD1. The germline V gene encodes CDR1 MGHRA and CDR2 YSYEKL. The CDR3 consists of 15 residues. Trimming removed 0 bases from V and 6 bases from J; junction bases left unmatched: 7. CDR3 DNA: TGCGCCAGCAGCCAAGACCCTACAGGGGTCGCTGAAGCTTTCTTT. Amino acids: CASSQDPTGVAEAFF.

This clonotype turned up a few times. The V call is TRBV24-1, the J call TRBJ1-5; TRBD1 agrees at 8 bases. The trim removed 3 bases at V and 2 bases at J, leaving 5 bases unmatched. Germline CDR1 is KGHDR and CDR2 is SFDVKD. The CDR3 is 16 residues long. The CDR3 region has the DNA TGTGCCACCAGTGATGTGGGACAGGCGGGCAATCAGCCCCAGCATTTT. It encodes CATSDVGQAGNQPQHF.

This clonotype was seen a handful of times. The rearrangement links TRBV20-1 to TRBJ2-1, with 8 bases identical to TRBD2. In germline, CDR1 is DFQATT, CDR2 SNEGSKA (reference sequence). J lost 0 bases, V lost 1 base, and 5 bases had no gene match. The CDR3 has 16 residues. The CDR3 loop is CSARVTGGSSYNEQFF. For the CDR3, the DNA is TGCAGTGCTAGAGTCACGGGAGGGAGCTCCTACAATGAGCAGTTCTTC.

The V gene is TRBV11-1, the J gene TRBJ1-2; D is undetermined. Between the trimmed V and J ends, which lost 5 bases and 3 bases, there was a span of 10 bases. This CDR3 spans 13 amino acids. Per germline, CDR1 SGHAT and CDR2 FQDESV (reference sequence). CDR3 protein: CASSPGSDYGYTF. The CDR3 DNA sequence: TGTGCCAGCAGCCCGGGGTCGGACTATGGCTACACCTTC.

In its sample, this clonotype was seen a few times. The V gene is TRBV28, the J gene TRBJ1-1, with 10 bases aligning to TRBD1. Trimming removed 8 bases from V and 0 bases from J; junction bases left unmatched: 6. CDR3 length: 15 residues. The germline gives CDR1 MDHEN, CDR2 SYDVKM. DNA for the CDR3: TGTGCCAGCGGGGGGACAGGGGCCATGAACACTGAAGCTTTCTTT. Its protein product is CASGGTGAMNTEAFF.

This clonotype showed up just a few times. This chain uses TRBV15 with TRBJ1-4; unclear D gene. V gave up 0 bases and J gave up 5 bases, with 10 bases separating them. The CDR3 is made up of 15 amino acids. Germline V lookup: CDR1 LNHNV, CDR2 YYDKDF (reference sequence). CDR3 nucleotide sequence: TGTGCCACCAGCAGAGATTCGGGATCGAATGAAAAACTGTTTTTT. It encodes CATSRDSGSNEKLFF.

This clonotype was seen a single time. The rearrangement links TRBV12-3 or TRBV12-4 to TRBJ2-7, with a possible D match to TRBD1 (6 bases). The DNA end is a closer match to TRBJ2-5, so the J assignment may be wrong. The CDR3 totals 20 residues. The CDR3 bases are TGTGCCAGCAGTTTTGTTTTAAGTTCTTATCGTGTACAGGGCGAAGAGACCCAGTACTTC. Residues: CASSFVLSSYRVQGEETQYF.

The chain combines TRBV20-1 with TRBJ2-3; 10 nucleotides align to TRBD2. V was clipped by 5 bases and J by 10 bases; unmatched bases: 6. Germline CDR1 reads DFQATT; CDR2 reads SNEGSKA (reference sequence). This CDR3 has 12 residues. The chain's CDR3 is CSAGGTSEAQYF. The CDR3 nucleotides read TGCAGTGCTGGGGGGACTAGCGAGGCGCAGTATTTT.

This clonotype was seen many times. The chain joins TRBV6-6 to TRBJ2-1; 10 bases match TRBD2. Germline CDR1 is MNHNY and CDR2 is SVGAGI (reference sequence). This CDR3 spans 13 amino acids. With V trimmed by 8 bases and J by 8 bases, 6 bases remained unmatched. CDR3 in amino acids: CASSPSGSYEQFF. CDR3 coding DNA: TGTGCCAGCTCCCCTAGCGGGAGCTATGAGCAGTTCTTC.

The sample holds a few counts of this clonotype. The J gene is TRBJ2-7, the V gene TRBV5-1; unclear D gene. CDR1 is SGHRS and CDR2 is YFSETQ in the germline V gene. V gave up 4 bases and J gave up 6 bases, with 14 bases separating them. The CDR3 consists of 13 residues. CDR3 bases: TGCGCCAGCAGCCTCCACCAGGATAGCGAGCAGTACTTC. Translated, it gives CASSLHQDSEQYF.

The gene calls are TRBV29-1 and TRBJ2-1; 10 nucleotides align to TRBD2. Trimming at V came to 6 bases and at J to 4 bases, leaving 3 bases not matched to a gene. CDR1 SQVTM and CDR2 ANQGSEA come from the germline V gene. The CDR3 totals 13 residues. This CDR3 is CSVTSGRYNEQFF. In nucleotides, the CDR3 is TGCAGCGTGACTAGCGGGCGATACAATGAGCAGTTCTTC.

This clonotype was counted between two and nine times. The CDR3 DNA follows: TGTGCCAGCAGTTTGTCATTGTGGACAGGCCAAGAGACCCAGTACTTC. Protein product: CASSLSLWTGQETQYF. The chain employs TRBV12-3 or TRBV12-4 and TRBJ2-5; 7 bases match TRBD1. V lost 3 bases to trimming and J lost 1 base; unmatched junction nucleotides: 8. This CDR3 region has 16 residues.

This chain connects TRBV5-6 to TRBJ2-4; D is unclear. The tail of the sequence fits TRBJ2-5 better, so the J call may be wrong. The CDR3 loop spans 13 amino acids. Germline V gene lookup returns CDR1 SGHDT and CDR2 YYEEEE. Here the CDR3 DNA reads TGTGCCAGCAGCCACCAAGGAAGCGAGACCCAGTACTTC. It yields the protein CASSHQGSETQYF.

The chain couples TRBV20-1 to TRBJ2-5; either TRBD1 or TRBD2 may supply D (5 bases each). V dropped 3 bases and J dropped 4 bases, with 15 bases sitting between them. The CDR3 contains 14 residues. Germline-derived CDR1 and CDR2 are DFQATT and SNEGSKA (reference sequence). As DNA, the CDR3 is TGCAGTGCTAGGGGGGAGAGCCGAATAGAGACCCAGTACTTC. Translation gives CSARGESRIETQYF.

DNA for the CDR3: TGCGCCAGCAGCCCCGTCCAGACAACCAACTATGGCTACACCTTC. Translated, it gives CASSPVQTTNYGYTF. The rearrangement links TRBV4-3 to TRBJ1-2, with D hard to call. In germline, CDR1 is LGHNA, CDR2 YSLEER. Trimming took 4 bases from V and 2 from J, leaving 14 bases between them. The CDR3 sequence is 15 residues long.

This clonotype was recorded many times. The V gene is TRBV27, the J gene TRBJ1-2; a possible D gene is TRBD1 (5 bases). Germline CDR1 is MNHEY and CDR2 is SMNVEV (reference sequence). The CDR3 totals 15 residues. Trimming cost V 5 bases and J 4 bases, with 17 bases left between them. CDR3 protein: CASSPRGGGSYGYTF. CDR3 sequence (DNA): TGTGCCAGCAGTCCCCGGGGGGGGGGGAGCTATGGCTACACCTTC.

This clonotype has only a few counts. This chain connects TRBV7-2 to TRBJ2-7, with 10 bases matching TRBD1. Germline V gene lookup returns CDR1 SGHTA and CDR2 FQGNSA. This CDR3 spans 16 amino acids. J gave up 2 bases and V 1 base, and 5 bases lay outside the gene matches. The CDR3, as DNA: TGTGCCAGCAGCTTAGACGGGACAGGGGTCCCCTACGAGCAGTACTTC. Residues: CASSLDGTGVPYEQYF.

This clonotype was observed a few times. The chain carries TRBV14 and TRBJ2-3, with 9 bases matching TRBD2. Germline V gene data show CDR1 as SGHDN and CDR2 as FVKESK. V was clipped by 4 bases and J by 3 bases; unmatched bases: 5. The CDR3 sequence is 15 residues long. In DNA, the CDR3 is TGTGCCAGCAGCCTACCGGGACTAGCTACAGATACGCAGTATTTT. Protein sequence: CASSLPGLATDTQYF.

The chain is built from TRBV6-2 or TRBV6-3 and TRBJ2-7; perhaps TRBD2 as D (5 bases). The assigned J gene may be wrong: the sequence end matches TRBJ2-5 better. CDR3 length: 12 residues. Germline CDR1 MNHEY, CDR2 SVGEGT. This CDR3 is CASSQLGGTQYF. The DNA for the CDR3 is TGTGCCAGCAGTCAACTAGGAGGGACCCAGTACTTC.

This clonotype was seen repeatedly, ten times or more. This sequence joins TRBV6-6 and TRBJ2-7; D is undetermined. The length of the CDR3 is 11 residues. V shed 6 bases and J shed 0 bases, with 3 bases lying between them. The germline V gene has CDR1 MNHNY and CDR2 SVGAGI (reference sequence). CDR3: CASRNSYEQYF. The CDR3 nucleotides are TGTGCCAGCAGAAACTCCTACGAGCAGTACTTC.